Listed below are T cell receptor beta chains from one sample, sequenced in a study of blood T cell repertoires in COVID-19. Method: immunoSEQ multiplex PCR; TCRdb's copy keeps in-frame clones and lacks some. Of approximately 69,000 clones in the sample, about 82% were seen once. Sequenced input: peripheral blood. The receptors come from an older woman with acute or convalescent COVID-19. CDR3s include the opening cysteine and the closing phenylalanine or tryptophan. The order of the fields is J gene, V gene, D gene, clone size, CDR3 DNA, CDR3 protein. A D gene is named only where the DNA matches it firmly. The listing skips clone size in some rows; elsewhere it reads once, few, many or a size class.

J: TRBJ2-7
V: TRBV3-1/TRBV3-2
D: TRBD2
size: NA
DNA: TGTGCCAGCAGCCCGGGACTAGCGACGGGAGGCGGTTTTTACGAGCAGTACTTC
CDR3: CASSPGLATGGGFYEQYF

J: TRBJ2-1
V: TRBV18
D: NA
size: NA
DNA: TGTGCCAGCTCACCACCGTCCAGGGCCGGAAATGAGCAGTTCTTC
CDR3: CASSPPSRAGNEQFF

J: TRBJ1-2
V: TRBV18
D: TRBD1
size: NA
DNA: TGTGCCAGCTCACCATACGGACAGGGTGATGGCTACACCTTC
CDR3: CASSPYGQGDGYTF

J: TRBJ2-5
V: TRBV11-3
D: TRBD2
size: once
DNA: TGTGCCAGCAGCTCTCGATTTAGCGGGGGGGCTCAAGAGACCCAGTACTTC
CDR3: CASSSRFSGGAQETQYF

J: TRBJ1-1
V: TRBV2
D: TRBD1
size: NA
DNA: TGTGCCAGCAAAAGGTTGGAGGGGGCACGGAACACTGAAGCTTTCTTT
CDR3: CASKRLEGARNTEAFF

J: TRBJ1-2
V: TRBV28
D: NA
size: NA
DNA: TGTGCCAGCAGTTCCAGGGGCTATGGCTACACCTTC
CDR3: CASSSRGYGYTF

J: TRBJ1-6
V: TRBV4-1
D: TRBD1
size: NA
DNA: TGCGCCAGCAGCCAAGATCCTCGGACAGGGCTTTCACCCCTCCACTTT
CDR3: CASSQDPRTGLSPLHF

J: TRBJ1-1
V: TRBV19
D: NA
size: NA
DNA: TGTGCCAGTAGTATAGGCAGGAACACTGAAGCTTTCTTT
CDR3: CASSIGRNTEAFF

J: TRBJ1-2
V: TRBV15
D: NA
size: few
DNA: TGTGCCACCAGCAGAGGCACAGGACCGTATGGCTACACCTTC
CDR3: CATSRGTGPYGYTF

J: TRBJ2-1
V: TRBV15
D: NA
size: NA
DNA: TGTGCCACCAGCAGAGTAACTAGAATCTACAATGAGCAGTTCTTC
CDR3: CATSRVTRIYNEQFF

J: TRBJ2-7
V: TRBV5-1
D: NA
size: NA
DNA: TGCGCCAGCAGCTTGGTTGTGACAGGTTACGAGCAGTACTTC
CDR3: CASSLVVTGYEQYF

J: TRBJ1-5
V: TRBV2
D: NA
size: few
DNA: TGTGCCAGCAGTGTTCCCAAAGGGAATCTGGGGGCCAGGTATACGAATCAGCCCCAGCATTTT
CDR3: CASSVPKGNLGARYTNQPQHF

J: TRBJ1-1
V: TRBV15
D: TRBD1
size: NA
DNA: TGTGCCACCAGCAGCGACTCCAGGGGGCGAGGGGCTTTCTTT
CDR3: CATSSDSRGRGAFF

J: TRBJ1-4
V: TRBV5-5
D: TRBD1
size: NA
DNA: TGTGCCAGCAGCCGACAGGGCAGGGATGAAAAACTGTTTTTT
CDR3: CASSRQGRDEKLFF

J: TRBJ1-2
V: TRBV19
D: NA
size: few
DNA: TGTGCCAGTACCTCATGGTGGCAGGGAGGTAGCTATGGCTACACCTTC
CDR3: CASTSWWQGGSYGYTF

J: TRBJ2-7
V: TRBV2
D: NA
size: NA
DNA: TGTGCCAGCCTACTAGAGATACACGAGCAGTACTTC
CDR3: CASLLEIHEQYF

J: TRBJ2-1
V: TRBV5-1
D: NA
size: NA
DNA: TGCGCCAGCAGCTTAGAACAGGCCTACAATGAGCAGTTCTTC
CDR3: CASSLEQAYNEQFF

J: TRBJ1-2
V: TRBV29-1
D: NA
size: NA
DNA: TGCAGCGCCAGAACAGGGACCAACTATGGCTACACCTTC
CDR3: CSARTGTNYGYTF

J: TRBJ1-1
V: TRBV2
D: NA
size: NA
DNA: TGTGCCATAGGACAGCTTATGAACACTGAAGCTTTCTTT
CDR3: CAIGQLMNTEAFF

J: TRBJ2-1
V: TRBV2
D: NA
size: NA
DNA: TGTGCCAGTCTTAACGAGCCAGGGATAAACAATGAGCAGTTCTTC
CDR3: CASLNEPGINNEQFF

J: TRBJ2-1
V: TRBV7-3
D: NA
size: NA
DNA: TGTGCCAGCAGCTTAACTAGGAGTATCCCCTACAATGAGCAGTTCTTC
CDR3: CASSLTRSIPYNEQFF

J: TRBJ2-2
V: TRBV5-8
D: NA
size: once
DNA: TGTGCCAGCAGTCTTTTTACCGGGTCGTTGAAGGGGGAGCTGTTTTTT
CDR3: CASSLFTGSLKGELFF

J: TRBJ1-2
V: TRBV29-1
D: TRBD1
size: NA
DNA: TGCAGCGTTGACGCCCGGACAGGAAATAACTATGGCTACACCTTC
CDR3: CSVDARTGNNYGYTF

J: TRBJ2-2
V: TRBV18
D: NA
size: NA
DNA: TGTGCCAGCTCACCACTCCAGGCCGCCGGGGAGCTGTTTTTT
CDR3: CASSPLQAAGELFF

J: TRBJ1-1
V: TRBV5-1
D: TRBD1
size: NA
DNA: TGCGCCAGCAGCTTGACCGGGACAGCTATGAACACTGAAGCTTTCTTT
CDR3: CASSLTGTAMNTEAFF

J: TRBJ2-7
V: TRBV5-1
D: TRBD2
size: few
DNA: TGCGCCAGCAGCCCAATCAGCGGGAGAATCAACGAGCAGTACTTC
CDR3: CASSPISGRINEQYF